This T cell receptor (beta chain) derives from a study of beta chain features in type 1 diabetes. The sequenced template was cDNA made from the entire isolated RNA. TCRdb keeps only in-frame clones here, not all; method: immunoSEQ multiplex PCR. Of 250,000 or so clones listed, about 26% are singletons. Germline V CDR1 and CDR2: SGHDT, YYEEEE. This CDR3 has 17 amino acids. After removal of 4 bases from V and 0 bases from J, the junction contained 9 bases not matched to a gene. This chain uses TRBV5-6 with TRBJ2-7, with 11 bases aligning to TRBD2. Sequencing was carried out using central memory CD4+ T cells from blood. The source is a man aged 25 to 40 in good health. CDR3 nucleotides: TGTGCCAGCAGCCTCCACTTAGCGGGAGGGCCCTCCTACGAGCAGTACTTC. Its translation is CASSLHLAGGPSYEQYF.